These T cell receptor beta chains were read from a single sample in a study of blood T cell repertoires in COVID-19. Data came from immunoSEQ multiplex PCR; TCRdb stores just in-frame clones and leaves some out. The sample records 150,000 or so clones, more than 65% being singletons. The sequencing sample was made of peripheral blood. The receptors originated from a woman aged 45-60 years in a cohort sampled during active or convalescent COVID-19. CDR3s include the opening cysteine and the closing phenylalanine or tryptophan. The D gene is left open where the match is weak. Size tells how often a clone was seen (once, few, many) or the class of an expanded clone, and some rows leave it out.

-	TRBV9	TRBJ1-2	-	CASSVVSGYGYTF	TGTGCCAGCAGCGTAGTTTCAGGGTATGGCTACACCTTC
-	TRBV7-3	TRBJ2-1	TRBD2	CASSFASGGYNEQFF	TGTGCCAGCAGCTTCGCTAGCGGGGGTTACAATGAGCAGTTCTTC
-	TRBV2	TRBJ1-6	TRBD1	CASSTDRGPLHF	TGTGCCAGCAGTACCGACAGGGGACCCCTCCACTTT
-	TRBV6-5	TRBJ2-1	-	CASSLGPGLREQFF	TGTGCCAGCAGCTTAGGGCCCGGACTTCGAGAGCAGTTCTTC
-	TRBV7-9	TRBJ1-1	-	CASSLAPGGGMNTEAFF	TGTGCCAGCAGCTTAGCGCCCGGGGGTGGGATGAACACTGAAGCTTTCTTT
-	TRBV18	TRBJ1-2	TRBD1	CASSLGQDNNYGYTF	TGTGCCAGCTCACTGGGACAGGACAATAACTATGGCTACACCTTC
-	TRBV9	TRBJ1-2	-	CASSTRTRSQVVGYTF	TGTGCCAGCAGCACCCGGACACGCTCCCAAGTAGTTGGCTACACCTTC
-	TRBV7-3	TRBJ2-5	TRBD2	CASSLNSGGAETQYF	TGTGCCAGCAGCTTAAATAGCGGGGGGGCGGAGACCCAGTACTTC
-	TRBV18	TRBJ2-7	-	CASSLYFNYEQYF	TGTGCCAGCTCGCTATACTTCAATTACGAGCAGTACTTC
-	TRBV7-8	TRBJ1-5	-	CASKGGINQPQHF	TGTGCCAGCAAAGGGGGTATCAATCAGCCCCAGCATTTT
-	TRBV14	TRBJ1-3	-	CASSQIHSGNTIYF	TGTGCCAGCAGCCAAATTCACTCTGGAAACACCATATATTTT
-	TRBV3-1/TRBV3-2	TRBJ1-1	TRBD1	CASSQAIGQGAFF	TGTGCCAGCAGCCAAGCAATCGGACAGGGGGCTTTCTTT
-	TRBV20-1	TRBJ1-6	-	CSAGGNSPLHF	TGCAGTGCCGGAGGGAATTCACCCCTCCACTTT
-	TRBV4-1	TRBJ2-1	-	CASSQDLPGGLAYNEQFF	TGCGCCAGCAGCCAAGACCTCCCGGGGGGCTTGGCCTACAATGAGCAGTTCTTC
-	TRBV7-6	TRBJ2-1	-	CASSLGFLRDNEQFF	TGTGCCAGCAGCTTAGGGTTCTTGCGGGACAATGAGCAGTTCTTC
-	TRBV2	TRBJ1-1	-	CASRERFNTEAFF	TGTGCCAGCAGGGAGCGATTCAACACTGAAGCTTTCTTT
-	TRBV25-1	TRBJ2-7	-	CASSAGVHEQYF	TGTGCCAGCAGTGCAGGGGTCCACGAGCAGTACTTC
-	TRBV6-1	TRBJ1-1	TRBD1	CASSEVGRGSTEAFF	TGTGCCAGCAGTGAAGTGGGCAGGGGGAGCACTGAAGCTTTCTTT
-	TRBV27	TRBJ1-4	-	CASSLSSRGNEKLFF	TGTGCCAGCAGTTTATCTTCAAGGGGTAATGAAAAACTGTTTTTT
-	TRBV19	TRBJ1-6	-	CASSARVSPLHF	TGTGCCAGTAGCGCCCGGGTTTCACCCCTCCACTTT
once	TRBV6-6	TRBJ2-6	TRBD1	CASSRQNTGASGANVLTF	TGTGCCAGCAGTCGCCAGAATACAGGGGCGAGTGGGGCCAACGTCCTGACTTTC
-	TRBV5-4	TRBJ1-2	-	CASSLFGGGDGYTF	TGTGCCAGCAGCTTGTTCGGGGGTGGAGATGGCTACACCTTC
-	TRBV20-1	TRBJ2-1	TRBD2	CSASALGAGGINEQFF	TGCAGTGCTAGTGCCCTGGGGGCGGGGGGGATCAATGAGCAGTTCTTC
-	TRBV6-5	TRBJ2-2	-	CASSQTGQIGELFF	TGTGCCAGCAGCCAAACAGGGCAGATCGGGGAGCTGTTTTTT
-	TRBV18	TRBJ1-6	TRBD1	CASSPPRSGTGSHSPLHF	TGTGCCAGCTCACCACCACGTTCCGGGACAGGGAGTCATTCACCCCTCCACTTT
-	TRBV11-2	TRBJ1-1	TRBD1	CASSLQGAGSRTEAFF	TGTGCCAGCAGCTTACAGGGGGCAGGGTCGAGGACTGAAGCTTTCTTT
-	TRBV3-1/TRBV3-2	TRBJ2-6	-	CASSQERGAYGANVLTF	TGTGCCAGCAGCCAAGAACGGGGGGCGTATGGGGCCAACGTCCTGACTTTC
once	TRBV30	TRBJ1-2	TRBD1	CAWSAGTAPYGYTF	TGTGCCTGGAGCGCCGGGACAGCGCCCTATGGCTACACCTTC
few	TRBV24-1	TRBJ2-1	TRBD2	CATSEPSLAGYRHEQFF	TGTGCCACCAGTGAGCCCAGCCTAGCGGGGTATCGGCATGAGCAGTTCTTC
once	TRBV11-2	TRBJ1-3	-	CASSLDPVRSGNTIYF	TGTGCCAGCAGCTTAGATCCCGTGCGCTCTGGAAACACCATATATTTT
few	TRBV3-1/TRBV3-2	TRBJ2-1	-	CASSQGDSGRHNEQFF	TGTGCCAGCAGCCAGGGGGACAGTGGGAGGCACAATGAGCAGTTCTTC
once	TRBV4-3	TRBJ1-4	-	CASSQDPGYNEKLFF	TGCGCCAGCAGCCAAGATCCAGGGTATAATGAAAAACTGTTTTTT
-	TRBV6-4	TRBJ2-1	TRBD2	CASSAASGGANEQFF	TGTGCCAGCAGTGCTGCTAGCGGGGGGGCCAATGAGCAGTTCTTC
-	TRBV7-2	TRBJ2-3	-	CASSPVGGGDTQYF	TGTGCCAGCAGCCCAGTGGGGGGTGGAGATACGCAGTATTTT
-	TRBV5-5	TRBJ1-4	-	CASSSQGLNEKLFF	TGTGCCAGCAGCTCCCAGGGACTTAATGAAAAACTGTTTTTT
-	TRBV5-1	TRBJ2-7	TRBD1	CASSWRQGSYEQYF	TGCGCCAGCAGCTGGAGACAGGGATCCTACGAGCAGTACTTC